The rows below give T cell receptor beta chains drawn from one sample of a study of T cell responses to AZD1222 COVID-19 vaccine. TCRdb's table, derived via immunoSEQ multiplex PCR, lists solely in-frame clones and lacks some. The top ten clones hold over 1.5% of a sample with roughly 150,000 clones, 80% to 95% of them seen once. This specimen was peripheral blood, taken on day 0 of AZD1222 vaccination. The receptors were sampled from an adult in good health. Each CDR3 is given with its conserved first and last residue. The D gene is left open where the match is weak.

CASRGLTGSEQYF	NA	TRBJ2-7	TRBV2
CSVGALLRNEQFF	NA	TRBJ2-1	TRBV29-1
CASSLDQNRIYEQYF	NA	TRBJ2-7	TRBV5-1
CASSQAQGRDTQYF	NA	TRBJ2-3	TRBV4-3
CASSETGLGRVGTEAFF	TRBD1	TRBJ1-1	TRBV27
CASSLARGQGNQPQHF	TRBD1	TRBJ1-5	TRBV7-2
CSVAFWGGGEAFF	NA	TRBJ1-1	TRBV29-1
CASNLQAAQGAQYF	NA	TRBJ2-5	TRBV5-1
CASSQAGGLADTQYF	NA	TRBJ2-3	TRBV4-1
CASSLIGAGTEAFF	NA	TRBJ1-1	TRBV27
CASSLGGFTGELFF	NA	TRBJ2-2	TRBV7-2
CASSHSGTDNMNTEAFF	TRBD1	TRBJ1-1	TRBV23-1
CASREGGGYGYTF	NA	TRBJ1-2	TRBV19
CASSLRDRKPYSNQPQHF	TRBD1	TRBJ1-5	TRBV3-1/TRBV3-2